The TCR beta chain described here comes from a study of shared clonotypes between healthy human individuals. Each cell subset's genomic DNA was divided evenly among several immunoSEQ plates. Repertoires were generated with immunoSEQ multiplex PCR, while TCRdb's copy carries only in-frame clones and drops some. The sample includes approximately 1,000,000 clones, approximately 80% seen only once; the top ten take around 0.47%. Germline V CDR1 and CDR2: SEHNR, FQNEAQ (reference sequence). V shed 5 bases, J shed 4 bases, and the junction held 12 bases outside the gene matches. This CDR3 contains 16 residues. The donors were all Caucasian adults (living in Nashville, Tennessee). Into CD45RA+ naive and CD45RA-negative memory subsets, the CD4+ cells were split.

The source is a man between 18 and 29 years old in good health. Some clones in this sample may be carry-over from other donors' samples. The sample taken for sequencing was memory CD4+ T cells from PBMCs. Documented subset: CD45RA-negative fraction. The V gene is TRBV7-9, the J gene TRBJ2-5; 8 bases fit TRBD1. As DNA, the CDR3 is TGTGCCAGCAGCCGCCGGGGGCAGGGGGCGTTAGAGACCCAGTACTTC. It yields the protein CASSRRGQGALETQYF.